This entry concerns a single T cell receptor beta chain. This clonotype was seen repeatedly, ten times or more. The specificity of this receptor is unknown. Per-nucleotide qualities are absent, and no much larger clonotype sits a single base away. This sample was taken from a study of CD8 T cells in ankylosing spondylitis (dated by TCRdb to about 2017). For the wider study: The study profiled T cell receptor beta repertoires in healthy donors and ankylosing spondylitis patients to find disease-linked TCR variants. The full study cohort was made up of 20 to 25 ankylosing spondylitis patients and approximately 100 healthy donors. Peripheral blood was sampled, and synovial fluid was also collected from ankylosing spondylitis patients.

The instrument was an Illumina HiSeq 2500. TCR beta libraries were prepared by quantitative 5'-RACE with molecular barcodes. The paper's processing steps were these. To identify disease-linked TCR variants, a new computational method was used, one built on a probabilistic model of VDJ rearrangement. TCRdb trimmed public reads at Q25 via fastp, called clones via MiXCR and kept in-frame beta chains. Identical CDR3 proteins give one entry, which carries the most common genes and DNA. None of the V and J calls come from the authors' own analysis; TCRdb made them. The sample has 250,000 to 350,000 distinct CDR3 sequences on record, 6.5% to 10% of them singletons. Of the sample, approximately 14% is held by the ten largest clones. General findings and caveats noted by the study authors: Blood from ankylosing spondylitis patients appeared to be characterized by a TCR beta motif composed of about eight highly homologous amino acid variants. The disease-linked clones showed a CD8+ phenotype and occurred at relatively low frequencies in peripheral blood. The disease-linked clones were reported to be significantly enriched in matched synovial fluid samples from ankylosing spondylitis patients. Some TCR beta motif variants had previously been reported in synovial fluid and blood of reactive arthritis patients, which suggested common disease-initiation mechanisms.

Trimming removed 2 bases from V and 0 bases from J, leaving 13 bases between the germline ends. The cysteine opens and the phenylalanine closes a CDR3 of 16 amino acids. Left in the record is the CDR3 DNA by itself, 48 bases read in frame from the first base. CDR1 and CDR2, per the germline V gene (reference sequence), are SEHNR and FQNEAQ. Recombination connected TRBV7-9 to TRBJ1-1, with an unclear D gene assignment. The sample consisted of blood, either unsorted or a sorted T cell fraction (not recorded which). This clonotype was obtained from a male donor with ankylosing spondylitis. The CDR3 in this case is CASSLPMDGVNTEAFF. The nucleotide sequence is TGTGCCAGCAGCTTACCGATGGACGGAGTGAACACTGAAGCTTTCTTT.